This TCR beta chain derives from a study of graft-versus-host responses after intestinal transplantation. Study as a whole: Recipients were given multivisceral, liver-intestinal, or isolated intestinal transplants. Recipients across the board were started on anti-thymocyte globulin induction, then kept on tacrolimus and steroids for around three years. Study observations and caveats: Investigators detected GvH clones in recipient marrow, with some emerging earlier in ileum or blood. Patients who carried graft-donor T cell macrochimerism also had high graft-versus-host to host-versus-graft clonal ratios in their allografts.

Trimming stripped 2 bases from V and 8 bases from J, with 22 bases between. The CDR3 is made up of 16 amino acids. Germline values: CDR1 MNHEY, CDR2 SVGAGI. This clone was recorded a few times. What it binds is not known. Method: immunoSEQ multiplex PCR; TCRdb's copy keeps in-frame clones and lacks some. The repertoire consists of about 100,000 clones, with roughly 87% occurring once and the leading ten covering 0.95%. The receptor was derived from a human donor who was the organ donor for an intestinal transplant. The material was unstimulated CD4+ T cells sorted from spleen or lymph node cells, obtained before transplant. This sequence joins TRBV6-5 and TRBJ2-7; the D gene could be TRBD1 or TRBD2 (7 bases each). The CDR3 protein is CASSYEAGGGFLKQYF. The CDR3 coding sequence is TGTGCCAGCAGTTACGAAGCAGGGGGGGGGTTTCTGAAGCAGTACTTC.